The 14 T cell receptor beta chains given below trace back to one sample, sequenced in a study of blood T cell repertoires in COVID-19. The repertoire was sequenced with immunoSEQ multiplex PCR; TCRdb's copy has only in-frame clones and lacks some. The sample carries approximately 130,000 clones, over 80% recorded once. Material: peripheral blood. The receptors here all came from a man aged 45-65 years with active COVID-19.

The chain employs TRBV7-7 and TRBJ2-1; the match to TRBD2 covers 8 bases. The trim removed 6 bases at V and 9 bases at J, leaving 13 bases unmatched. Germline V gene sequence: CDR1 SSHAT, CDR2 FNYEAQ (reference sequence). The CDR3 totals 15 residues. CDR3 residues: CASSRGGTPAGEQFF. CDR3 in DNA: TGTGCCAGCAGTCGGGGGGGGACTCCTGCGGGTGAGCAGTTCTTC.

The rearrangement uses TRBV5-5 and TRBJ1-2; possible D gene TRBD1, 6 bases. In germline, CDR1 is SGHKS, CDR2 YYEKEE (reference sequence). The CDR3 runs to 15 residues. The germline V and J ends were trimmed by 4 bases and 4 bases, with 17 bases remaining between them. CDR3 nucleotides: TGTGCCAGCAGCGTCTACCGGGACAAGGTCTATGGCTACACCTTC. Residues: CASSVYRDKVYGYTF.

The genes are TRBV7-2 and TRBJ2-3; 9 nucleotides agree with TRBD1. The CDR3 sequence is 14 residues long. CDR1 SGHTA and CDR2 FQGNSA come from the germline V gene. With V trimmed by 3 bases and J by 4 bases, 2 bases remained unmatched. The chain's CDR3 is CASSLDRGADTQYF. Written as DNA, the CDR3 is TGTGCCAGCAGCTTGGACAGGGGTGCAGATACGCAGTATTTT.

The chain joins TRBV5-6 to TRBJ2-3; 10 bases align to TRBD2. From germline, CDR1 is SGHDT and CDR2 YYEEEE. This CDR3 comprises 17 residues. Losses at the gene ends were 0 bases for V and 3 bases for J; bases not matched to a gene: 7. The CDR3 coding sequence is TGTGCCAGCAGCTTGGCTCCCGGACTAGCGGATACAGATACGCAGTATTTT. Translated, it gives CASSLAPGLADTDTQYF.

The gene calls are TRBV7-2 and TRBJ1-2, with TRBD1 as a possible D gene (6 bases). The V end lost 5 bases, the J end lost 4 bases, and 8 bases lay between the germline ends. The germline CDR1 and CDR2 sequences are SGHTA and FQGNSA. This CDR3 region has 12 residues. CDR3 amino acids: CASSPDSYGYTF. CDR3 bases: TGTGCCAGCAGCCCGGACAGCTATGGCTACACCTTC.

This clone was counted a single time. The chain joins TRBV18 to TRBJ2-3; D perhaps matches TRBD1 (5 bases). This CDR3 is 15 amino acids long. Germline loops: CDR1 KGHSH, CDR2 LQKENI. Between the trimmed V and J ends, which lost 2 bases and 0 bases, there was a span of 9 bases. Here the CDR3 reads CASSPNPGSTDTQYF. The CDR3 nucleotides are TGTGCCAGCTCACCAAACCCAGGGAGCACAGATACGCAGTATTTT.

The chain uses TRBV6-5 and TRBJ2-3, with a tentative D call TRBD2 (5 bases). V lost 6 bases to trimming and J lost 4 bases, with 17 bases between them. This CDR3 region has 15 residues. Germline V lookup: CDR1 MNHEY, CDR2 SVGAGI. The DNA of the CDR3 is TGTGCCAGCAGCCTCCTGTCGGGGAGCGCAGATACGCAGTATTTT. This sequence encodes CASSLLSGSADTQYF.

This sequence joins TRBV10-3 and TRBJ2-7, with 13 bases matching TRBD2. The CDR3 contains 14 residues. Germline assignment: CDR1 ENHRY and CDR2 SYGVKD. Germline trimming cut 6 bases from V and 5 bases from J; bases unmatched to any gene: 4. CDR3: CAIRGTSGDNEQYF. For the CDR3, the DNA is TGTGCCATCAGGGGGACTAGCGGGGATAACGAGCAGTACTTC.

The CDR3 is CASSQDPTGTQYF. CDR3 sequence (DNA): TGTGCCAGCAGCCAAGATCCCACCGGGACCCAGTACTTC. The rearrangement uses TRBV3-1 (or the pseudogene TRBV3-2) and TRBJ2-5; D is uncertain. Germline V gives CDR1 LGHDT, CDR2 YNNKEL (reference sequence). CDR3 length equals 13 residues. V was shortened by 0 bases and J by 7 bases, with 9 bases between the two germline ends.

The chain links TRBV5-5 to TRBJ1-5; maybe TRBD1 (5 bases). Looked up from germline, CDR1 is SGHKS and CDR2 is YYEKEE (reference sequence). Trimming removed 4 bases at V and 3 bases at J, with 11 bases between. The CDR3 extends over 14 amino acids. CDR3 residues: CASSDTGFNQPQHF. In nucleotides, the CDR3 is TGTGCCAGCAGCGATACAGGTTTCAATCAGCCCCAGCATTTT.

This rearrangement joins TRBV12-3 or TRBV12-4 to TRBJ1-1; no reliable D call. Trimming removed 7 bases at V and 5 bases at J, with 14 bases between. The CDR3 consists of 13 residues. CDR3 loop: CASTPRLVTEAFF. DNA of the CDR3: TGTGCCAGCACCCCGAGGCTTGTGACTGAAGCTTTCTTT.

The rearrangement links TRBV7-9 to TRBJ2-3; no definite D call. With 6 bases removed from V and 2 bases from J, the gap between germline ends came to 12 bases. From germline, CDR1 is SEHNR and CDR2 FQNEAQ (reference sequence). CDR3 length: 14 residues. CDR3: CASRSAQPTDTQYF. The DNA of the CDR3 is TGTGCCAGCAGGTCAGCGCAGCCCACAGATACGCAGTATTTT.

V gene TRBV29-1 combines with J gene TRBJ2-2; TRBD1 matches 8 bases. With V trimmed by 7 bases and J by 1 base, 8 bases remained unmatched. This CDR3 spans 15 amino acids. Per germline, CDR1 SQVTM and CDR2 ANQGSEA. CDR3 protein: CSGSRGQVNTGELFF. The CDR3 nucleotides are TGCAGCGGATCAAGGGGACAGGTGAACACCGGGGAGCTGTTTTTT.

J is TRBJ2-1 and V is TRBV29-1; perhaps TRBD2 as D (5 bases). V shed 6 bases and J shed 4 bases, with 16 bases lying between them. This CDR3 has 14 amino acids. CDR1 is SQVTM and CDR2 is ANQGSEA in the germline V gene. CDR3 residues: CSVTPEAGYNEQFF. The CDR3 DNA reads TGCAGCGTGACCCCGGAGGCCGGGTACAATGAGCAGTTCTTC.